This TCR beta chain was profiled in a study of blood T cell repertoires in COVID-19. The count of this clone is one. The CDR3 spans 16 residues. The V gene's germline CDR1 is LGHNA and CDR2 YSLEER. Unmatched junction bases numbered 5, after V lost 0 bases and J lost 2 bases. Assay: immunoSEQ multiplex PCR; the TCRdb copy retains only in-frame clones and omits some. This table holds about 120,000 clones, more than 70% found once. Sequenced: peripheral blood. The chain employs TRBV4-3 and TRBJ2-7, with 9 bases that match TRBD2. The sequence derives from a man aged 60 to 75 with acute or convalescent COVID-19. As DNA, the CDR3 is TGCGCCAGCAGCCAAGATCGGGCTAGCGGGACCTACGAGCAGTACTTC. As protein: CASSQDRASGTYEQYF.